This T cell receptor beta chain was documented in a study of blood T cell repertoires in COVID-19 (dated by TCRdb to the early 2020s). In the study overall: Collaborator samples came from the United States, Italy and Spain and covered acute and convalescent phases of COVID-19. The material from the prospective study consisted of cDNA or gDNA derived from T cells, B-cell-depleted T cells, or PBMCs. Deeply sampled blood TCRbeta repertoires from subjects exposed to, actively infected with, or recovered from COVID-19 were included in the dataset. The repertoires were released in a freely available public database intended as a resource for research on the immune response to SARS-CoV-2. Samples came from the ongoing ImmuneRACE study (first 160 participants) plus 1,254 subjects from 6 global collaborators. A de-identified subject ID, COVID-19 status, age in years and sex were almost always included in the sample metadata. Where available, HLA class I and class II types were obtained from metadata supplied by the sample provider rather than from assay-based typing.

TCRbeta CDR3 regions were amplified from genomic DNA using the immunoSEQ Assay, a bias-controlled multiplex PCR. As for the original processing: The number of nucleated cells in each sample was estimated from the amplification of reference gene primers within the assay. Sequence reads were collapsed and filtered to measure the absolute abundance of every unique TCRbeta CDR3 rearrangement. For each sample, productive Simpson clonality was calculated by taking the square root of Simpson's diversity index across productive rearrangements. TCRdb mirrors the immuneACCESS table, restricted to in-frame sequences. Some clones are absent from its copies; in checked studies, under half trace to an unresolved V gene, and the reason for the others is unknown. From that table come the V and J calls and clone size; the DNA was used to work out D and trimming. In all, the sample holds about 170,000 clones, and around 82% of those were seen once. Approximately 6.9% of the sample lies in the top ten.

On this clone: The clone's antigen remains unknown. Base quality data are lacking; no much larger clone is found one base away.

In Seattle, one collaborating source enrolled patients while the infection was active and tracked those patients longitudinally over the course of disease. Whole blood was collected in K2EDTA tubes by collaborating institutions according to the institutions' own protocols. For TCRbeta analysis, collaborator samples were shipped as frozen whole blood, as isolated PBMCs, or as DNA extracted from either sample type. V has 1 base trimmed and J has 1 base trimmed; junction bases matching no gene number 5. The germline V gene (reference sequence) provides CDR1 LNHNV and CDR2 YYDKDF. The CDR3 runs 18 residues from the cysteine to the phenylalanine. The CDR3 DNA has 54 bases and is translated from base 1. Points the paper makes about the study in general: The quantity of clinical and demographic metadata differed by source and by participant and was supplied without curation.

Specimen: peripheral blood. The rearranged chain carries TRBV15 and TRBJ2-3; the junction holds 13 bases that match TRBD2. The clonotype originates from an elderly man with COVID-19, enrolled during active disease. Read as DNA, the sequence is TGTGCCACCAGCAGAGGGACTAGCGGGGGCTCCGGCACAGATACGCAGTATTTT. Translated, this is CATSRGTSGGSGTDTQYF.